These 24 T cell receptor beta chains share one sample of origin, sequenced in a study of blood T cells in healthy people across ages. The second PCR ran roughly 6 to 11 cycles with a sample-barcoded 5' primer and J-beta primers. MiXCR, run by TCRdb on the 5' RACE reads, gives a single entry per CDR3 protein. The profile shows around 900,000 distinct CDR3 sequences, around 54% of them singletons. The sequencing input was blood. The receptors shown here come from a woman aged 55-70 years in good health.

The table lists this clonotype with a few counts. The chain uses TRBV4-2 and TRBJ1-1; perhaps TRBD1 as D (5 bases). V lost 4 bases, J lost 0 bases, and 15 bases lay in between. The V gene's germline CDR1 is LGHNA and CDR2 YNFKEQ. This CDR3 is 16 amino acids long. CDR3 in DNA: TGTGCCAGCAGCCCCCTGGGGGGGACCTTGAACACTGAAGCTTTCTTT. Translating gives CASSPLGGTLNTEAFF.

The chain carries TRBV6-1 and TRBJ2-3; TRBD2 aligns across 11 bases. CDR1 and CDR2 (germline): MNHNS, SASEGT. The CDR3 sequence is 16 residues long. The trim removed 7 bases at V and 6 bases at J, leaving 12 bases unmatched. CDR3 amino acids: CASNPSGRRPGDTQYF. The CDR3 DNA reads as TGTGCCAGCAATCCTAGCGGGAGGCGCCCAGGGGATACGCAGTATTTT.

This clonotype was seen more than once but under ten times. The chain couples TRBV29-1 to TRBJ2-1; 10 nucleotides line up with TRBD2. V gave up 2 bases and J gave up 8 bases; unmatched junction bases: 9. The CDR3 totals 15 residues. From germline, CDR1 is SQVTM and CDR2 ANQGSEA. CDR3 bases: TGCAGCGTTGAACCCCGGCTAGCGGGAGCGGATGAGCAGTTCTTC. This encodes CSVEPRLAGADEQFF.

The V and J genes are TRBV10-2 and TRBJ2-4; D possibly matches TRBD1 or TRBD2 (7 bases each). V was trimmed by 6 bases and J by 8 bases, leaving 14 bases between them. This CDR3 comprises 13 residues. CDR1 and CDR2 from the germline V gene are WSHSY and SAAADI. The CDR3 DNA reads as TGCGCCAGCAGGGAGCAGGGGGGGGACATTCAGTACTTC. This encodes CASREQGGDIQYF.

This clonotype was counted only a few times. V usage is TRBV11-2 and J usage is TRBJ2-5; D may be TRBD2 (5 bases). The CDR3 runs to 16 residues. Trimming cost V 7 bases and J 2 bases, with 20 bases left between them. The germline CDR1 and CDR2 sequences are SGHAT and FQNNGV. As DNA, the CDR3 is TGTGCCAGCACCAATATCCCGCGGGTGTCTCAAGAGACCCAGTACTTC. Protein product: CASTNIPRVSQETQYF.

CDR3 sequence (DNA): TGTGCCAGCAGCTTCCGCCGGGACAGGGGCGGCGATCAGCCCCAGCATTTT. As protein: CASSFRRDRGGDQPQHF. The chain recombines TRBV9 with TRBJ1-5; 10 bases fit TRBD1. The CDR3 is 17 residues long. V trimming: 4 bases; J trimming: 5 bases; junction bases outside the gene matches: 12. Germline CDR1 is SGDLS and CDR2 is YYNGEE. Full variable domain (remainder filled in from reference TRBV9 and TRBJ1-5): DSGVTQTPKHLITATGQRVTLRCSPRSGDLSVYWYQQSLDQGLQFLIQYYNGEERAKGNILERFSAQQFPDLHSELNLSSLELGDSALYFCASSFRRDRGGDQPQHFGDGTRLSIL.

CDR3 region: CSARKRAIPYNEQFF. The CDR3 region has the DNA TGCAGTGCTAGAAAGAGGGCGATACCCTACAATGAGCAGTTCTTC. The V and J genes are TRBV20-1 and TRBJ2-1; D is possibly TRBD2 (5 bases). Trimming pared 2 bases from V and 2 bases from J, leaving 13 bases between. Per the germline V gene, CDR1 is DFQATT and CDR2 is SNEGSKA (reference sequence). The CDR3 has 15 amino acids.

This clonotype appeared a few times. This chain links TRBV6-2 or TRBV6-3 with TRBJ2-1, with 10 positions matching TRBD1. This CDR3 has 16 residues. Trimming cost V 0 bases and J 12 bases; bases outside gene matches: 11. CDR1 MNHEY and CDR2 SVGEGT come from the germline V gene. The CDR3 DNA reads TGTGCCAGCAGTTACTCCAGACAGGGGGCTACTCCCCGGCAGTTCTTC. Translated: CASSYSRQGATPRQFF.

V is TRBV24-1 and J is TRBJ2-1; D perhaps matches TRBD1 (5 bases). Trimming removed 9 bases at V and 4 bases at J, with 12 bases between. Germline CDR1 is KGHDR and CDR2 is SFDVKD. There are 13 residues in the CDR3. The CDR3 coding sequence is TGTGCCACCGGGGCAGCGACATACAATGAGCAGTTCTTC. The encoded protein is CATGAATYNEQFF.

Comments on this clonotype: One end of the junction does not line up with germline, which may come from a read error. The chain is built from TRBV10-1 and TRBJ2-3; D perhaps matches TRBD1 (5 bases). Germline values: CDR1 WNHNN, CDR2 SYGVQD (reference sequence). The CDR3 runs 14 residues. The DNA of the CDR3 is TGCGCCAGCAGTTATTTGGGTAGCACAGGTACGCAGTATTTT. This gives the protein CASSYLGSTGTQYF.

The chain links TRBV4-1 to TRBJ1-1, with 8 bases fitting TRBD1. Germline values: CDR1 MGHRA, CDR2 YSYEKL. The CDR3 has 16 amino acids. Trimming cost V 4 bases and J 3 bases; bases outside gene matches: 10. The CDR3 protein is CASSPRQGNYDTEAFF. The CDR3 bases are TGCGCCAGCAGCCCCCGACAGGGGAATTACGACACTGAAGCTTTCTTT.

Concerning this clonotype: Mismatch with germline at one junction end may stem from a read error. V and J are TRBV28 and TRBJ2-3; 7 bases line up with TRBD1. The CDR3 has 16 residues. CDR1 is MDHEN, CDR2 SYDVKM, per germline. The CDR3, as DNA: TGTGCCAGCAGGATCTTACCGGGACAGAGCACAGATGCGCAGTATTTT. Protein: CASRILPGQSTDAQYF.

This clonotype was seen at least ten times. CDR3 DNA: TGCGCCAGCAGCCAAGGAGGCCCGAGGGATGAGCAGTTCTTC. Protein: CASSQGGPRDEQFF. The gene calls are TRBV4-1 and TRBJ2-1; D perhaps matches TRBD2 (5 bases). The CDR3 is made up of 14 amino acids. Germline V gene sequence: CDR1 MGHRA, CDR2 YSYEKL. V was shortened by 1 base and J by 8 bases, with 12 bases between the two germline ends.

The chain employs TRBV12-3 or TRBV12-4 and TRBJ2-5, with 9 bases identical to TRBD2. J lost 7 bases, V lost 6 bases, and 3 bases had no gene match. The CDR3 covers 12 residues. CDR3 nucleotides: TGTGCCAGCAGCAGACTAGCGGTGACCCAGTACTTC. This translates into CASSRLAVTQYF.

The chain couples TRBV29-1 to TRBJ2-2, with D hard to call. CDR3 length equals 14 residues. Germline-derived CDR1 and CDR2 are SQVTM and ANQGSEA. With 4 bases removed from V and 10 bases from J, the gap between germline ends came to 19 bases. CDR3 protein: CSVGDRTRAEELFF. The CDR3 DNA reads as TGCAGCGTTGGAGATCGGACCCGGGCAGAGGAGCTGTTTTTT.

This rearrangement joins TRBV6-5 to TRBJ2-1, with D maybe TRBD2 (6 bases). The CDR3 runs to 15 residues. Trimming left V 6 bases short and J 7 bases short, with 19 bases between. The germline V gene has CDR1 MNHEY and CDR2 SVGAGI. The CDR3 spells CASSLHGSFLNEQFF. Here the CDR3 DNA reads TGTGCCAGCAGCCTTCACGGGAGTTTCTTGAATGAGCAGTTCTTC.

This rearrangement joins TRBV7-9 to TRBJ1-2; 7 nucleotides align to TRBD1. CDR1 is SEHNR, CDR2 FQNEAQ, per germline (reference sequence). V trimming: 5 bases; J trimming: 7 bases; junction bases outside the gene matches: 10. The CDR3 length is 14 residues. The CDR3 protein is CASSRQAGGCGYTF. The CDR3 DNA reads TGTGCCAGCAGCCGACAGGCAGGGGGTTGTGGCTACACCTTC.

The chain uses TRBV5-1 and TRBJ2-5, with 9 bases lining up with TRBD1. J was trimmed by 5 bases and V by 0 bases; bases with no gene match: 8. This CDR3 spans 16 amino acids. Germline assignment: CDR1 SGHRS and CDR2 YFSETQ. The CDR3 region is CASSLASRTGEETQYF. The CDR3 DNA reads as TGCGCCAGCAGCTTGGCCTCTAGGACAGGGGAGGAGACCCAGTACTTC.

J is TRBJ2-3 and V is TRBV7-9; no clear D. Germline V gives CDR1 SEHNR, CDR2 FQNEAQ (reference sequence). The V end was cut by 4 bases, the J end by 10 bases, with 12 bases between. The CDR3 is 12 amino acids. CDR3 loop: CASSSVTSPQYF. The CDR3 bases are TGTGCCAGCAGCTCCGTCACCTCCCCGCAGTATTTT.

The CDR3 DNA reads TGTGCCAGCAGCTCAGGGTATCGCACCTACAATGAGCAGTACTTC. This gives the protein CASSSGYRTYNEQYF. The rearrangement uses TRBV7-2 and TRBJ2-1, with D perhaps TRBD1 (5 bases). The end of the DNA is better explained by TRBJ2-7, so the J call may be wrong. The CDR3 is made up of 15 amino acids. Germline lookup yields CDR1 SGHTA and CDR2 FQGNSA.

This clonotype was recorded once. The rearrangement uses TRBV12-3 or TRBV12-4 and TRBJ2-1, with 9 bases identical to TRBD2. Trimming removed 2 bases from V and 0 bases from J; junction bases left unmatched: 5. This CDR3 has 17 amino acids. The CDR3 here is CASSLKATSGSYNEQFF. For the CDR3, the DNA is TGTGCCAGCAGTTTAAAGGCGACTAGCGGCTCCTACAATGAGCAGTTCTTC.

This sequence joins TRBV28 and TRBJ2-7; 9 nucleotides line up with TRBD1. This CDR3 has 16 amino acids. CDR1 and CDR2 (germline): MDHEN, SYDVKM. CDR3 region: CATLLAGTGSFHEQYF. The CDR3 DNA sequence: TGTGCTACCCTCCTCGCCGGGACAGGGAGCTTCCACGAGCAGTACTTC.

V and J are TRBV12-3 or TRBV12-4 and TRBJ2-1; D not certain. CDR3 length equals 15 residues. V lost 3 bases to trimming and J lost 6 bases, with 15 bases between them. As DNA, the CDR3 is TGTGCCAGCAGTTTTTCTGGTGGGGTGGGCAATGAGCAGTTCTTC. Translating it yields CASSFSGGVGNEQFF.

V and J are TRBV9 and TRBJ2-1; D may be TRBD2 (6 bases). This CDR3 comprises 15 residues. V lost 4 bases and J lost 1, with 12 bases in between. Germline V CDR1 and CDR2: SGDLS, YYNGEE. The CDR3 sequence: CASSSRGGSYNEQFF. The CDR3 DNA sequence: TGTGCCAGCAGCTCGAGAGGAGGGTCCTACAATGAGCAGTTCTTC.